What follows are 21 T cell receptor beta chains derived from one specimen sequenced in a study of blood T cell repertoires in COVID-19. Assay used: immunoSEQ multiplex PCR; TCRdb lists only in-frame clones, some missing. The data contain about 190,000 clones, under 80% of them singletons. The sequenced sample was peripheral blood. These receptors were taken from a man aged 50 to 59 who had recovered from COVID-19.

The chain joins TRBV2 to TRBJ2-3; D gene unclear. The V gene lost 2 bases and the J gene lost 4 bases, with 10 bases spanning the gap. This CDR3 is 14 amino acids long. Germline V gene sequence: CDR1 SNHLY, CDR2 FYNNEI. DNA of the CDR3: TGTGCCAGCAGTGAATCCCCCCTAGCAGATACGCAGTATTTT. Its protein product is CASSESPLADTQYF.

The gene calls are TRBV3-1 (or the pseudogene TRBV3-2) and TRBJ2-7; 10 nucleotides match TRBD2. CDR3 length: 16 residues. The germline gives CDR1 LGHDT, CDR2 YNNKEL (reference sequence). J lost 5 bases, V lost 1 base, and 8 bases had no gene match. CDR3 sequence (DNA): TGTGCCAGCAGCCAAGTTTCGGTAGCGGGAGGTAACGAGCAGTACTTC. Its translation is CASSQVSVAGGNEQYF.

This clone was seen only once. The CDR3 DNA is TGTGCAAGTCGCCTACCTGAGGGACTCCCCTACGAGCAGTACTTC. Protein sequence: CASRLPEGLPYEQYF. The chain is built from TRBV12-2 and TRBJ2-7; TRBD2, the D gene given by the table, was not confirmed from the DNA. TRBV12-2 is assigned pseudogene status. The CDR3 is 15 amino acids.

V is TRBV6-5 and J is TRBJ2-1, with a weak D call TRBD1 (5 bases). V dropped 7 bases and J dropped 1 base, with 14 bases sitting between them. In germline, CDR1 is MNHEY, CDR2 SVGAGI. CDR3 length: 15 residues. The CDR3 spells CASTAWSGSYNEQFF. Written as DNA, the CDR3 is TGTGCCAGCACGGCTTGGTCAGGGTCCTACAATGAGCAGTTCTTC.

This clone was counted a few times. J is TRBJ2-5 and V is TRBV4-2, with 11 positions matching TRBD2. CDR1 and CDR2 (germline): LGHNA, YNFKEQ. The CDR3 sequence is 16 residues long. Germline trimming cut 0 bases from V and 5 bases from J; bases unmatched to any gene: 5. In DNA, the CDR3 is TGTGCCAGCAGCCAAGATGGAGTAGCGGGAGGGGAGACCCAGTACTTC. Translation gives CASSQDGVAGGETQYF.

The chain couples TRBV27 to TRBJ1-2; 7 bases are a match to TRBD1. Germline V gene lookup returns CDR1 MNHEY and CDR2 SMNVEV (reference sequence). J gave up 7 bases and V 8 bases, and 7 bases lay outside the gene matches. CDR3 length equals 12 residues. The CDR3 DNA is TGTGCCAGCGGCAAGACAGGGTTTGGCTACACCTTC. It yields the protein CASGKTGFGYTF.

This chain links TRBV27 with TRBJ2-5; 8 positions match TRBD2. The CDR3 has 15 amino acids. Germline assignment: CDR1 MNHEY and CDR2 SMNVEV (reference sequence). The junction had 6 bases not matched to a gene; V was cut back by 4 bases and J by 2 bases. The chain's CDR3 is CASSSPTSGQETQYF. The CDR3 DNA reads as TGTGCCAGCAGTTCACCCACTAGCGGTCAAGAGACCCAGTACTTC.

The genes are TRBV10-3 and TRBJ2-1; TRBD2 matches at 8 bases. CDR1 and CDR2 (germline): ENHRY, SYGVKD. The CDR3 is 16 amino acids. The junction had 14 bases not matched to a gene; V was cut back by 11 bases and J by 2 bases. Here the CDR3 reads CAGAAKSGSTYNEQFF. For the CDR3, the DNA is TGTGCCGGGGCCGCCAAAAGCGGGAGTACCTACAATGAGCAGTTCTTC.

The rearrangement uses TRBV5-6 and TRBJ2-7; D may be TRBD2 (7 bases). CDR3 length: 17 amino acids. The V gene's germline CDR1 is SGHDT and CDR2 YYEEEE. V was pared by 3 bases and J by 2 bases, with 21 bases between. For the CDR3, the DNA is TGTGCCAGCAGCTACGAACAGGGCGGCGGGGGAGCCTACGAGCAGTACTTC. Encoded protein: CASSYEQGGGGAYEQYF.

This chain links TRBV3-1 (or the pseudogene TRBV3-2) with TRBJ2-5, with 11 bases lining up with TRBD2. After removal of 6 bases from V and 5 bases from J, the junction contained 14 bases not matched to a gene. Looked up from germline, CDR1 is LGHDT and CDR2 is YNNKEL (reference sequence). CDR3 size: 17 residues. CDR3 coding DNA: TGTGCCAGCAGGCCCTTGTCACTAGCGGGAGCTGAGGAGACCCAGTACTTC. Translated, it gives CASRPLSLAGAEETQYF.

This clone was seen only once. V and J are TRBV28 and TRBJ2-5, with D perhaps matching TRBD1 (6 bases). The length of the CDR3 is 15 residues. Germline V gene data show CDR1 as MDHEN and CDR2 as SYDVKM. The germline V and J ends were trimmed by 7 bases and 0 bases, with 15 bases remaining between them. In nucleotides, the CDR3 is TGTGCCAGCAATCCGGGACAAGGCTACCAAGAGACCCAGTACTTC. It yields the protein CASNPGQGYQETQYF.

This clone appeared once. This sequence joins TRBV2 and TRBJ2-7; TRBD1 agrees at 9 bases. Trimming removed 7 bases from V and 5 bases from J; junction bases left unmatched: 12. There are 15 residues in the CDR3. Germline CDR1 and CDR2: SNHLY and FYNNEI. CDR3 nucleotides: TGTGCCAGCACCTCGTGGACAGGGGATTTAAACGAGCAGTACTTC. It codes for CASTSWTGDLNEQYF.

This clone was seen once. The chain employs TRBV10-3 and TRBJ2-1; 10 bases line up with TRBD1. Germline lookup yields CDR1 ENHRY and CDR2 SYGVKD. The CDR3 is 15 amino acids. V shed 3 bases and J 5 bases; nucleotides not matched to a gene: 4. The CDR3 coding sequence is TGTGCCATCAGTGAACCCGGGACAGGGGACAATGAGCAGTTCTTC. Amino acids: CAISEPGTGDNEQFF.

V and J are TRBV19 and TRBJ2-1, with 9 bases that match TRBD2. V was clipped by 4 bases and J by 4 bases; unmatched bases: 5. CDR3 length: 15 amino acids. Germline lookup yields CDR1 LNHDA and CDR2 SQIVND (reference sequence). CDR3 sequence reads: CASSSGRGRYNEQFF. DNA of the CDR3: TGTGCCAGTAGTAGCGGGAGGGGGCGTTACAATGAGCAGTTCTTC.

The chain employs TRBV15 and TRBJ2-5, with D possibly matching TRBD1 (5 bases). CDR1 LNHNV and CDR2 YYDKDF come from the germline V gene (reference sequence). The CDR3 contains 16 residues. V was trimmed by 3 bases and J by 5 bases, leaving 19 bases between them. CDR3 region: CATSSLLGVRAETQYF. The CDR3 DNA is TGTGCCACCAGCAGCCTTTTGGGTGTCAGGGCCGAGACCCAGTACTTC.

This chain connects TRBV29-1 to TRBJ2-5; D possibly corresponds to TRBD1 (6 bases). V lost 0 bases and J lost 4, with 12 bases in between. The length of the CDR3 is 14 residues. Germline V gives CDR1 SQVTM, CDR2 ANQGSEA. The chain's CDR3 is CSVEDLGAGETQYF. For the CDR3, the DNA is TGCAGCGTTGAAGACCTGGGGGCGGGAGAGACCCAGTACTTC.

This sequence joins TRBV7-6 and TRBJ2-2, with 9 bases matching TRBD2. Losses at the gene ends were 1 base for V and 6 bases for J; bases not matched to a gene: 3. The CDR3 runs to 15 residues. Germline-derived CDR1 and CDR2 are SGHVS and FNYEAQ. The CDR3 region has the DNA TGTGCCAGCAGCTTAGGACTAGCGGCGGCCGGGGAGCTGTTTTTT. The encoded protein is CASSLGLAAAGELFF.

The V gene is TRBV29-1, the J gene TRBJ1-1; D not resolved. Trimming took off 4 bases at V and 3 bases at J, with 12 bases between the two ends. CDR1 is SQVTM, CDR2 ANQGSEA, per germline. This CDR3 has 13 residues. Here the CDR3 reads CSVVRQVDTEAFF. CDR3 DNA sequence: TGCAGCGTTGTAAGGCAGGTGGACACTGAAGCTTTCTTT.

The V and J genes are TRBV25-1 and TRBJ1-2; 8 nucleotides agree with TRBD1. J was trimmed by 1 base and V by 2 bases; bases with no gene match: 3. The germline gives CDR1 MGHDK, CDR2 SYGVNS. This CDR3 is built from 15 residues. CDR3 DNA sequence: TGTGCCAGCAGTGAAGGGGACAGGATTAACTATGGCTACACCTTC. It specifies CASSEGDRINYGYTF.

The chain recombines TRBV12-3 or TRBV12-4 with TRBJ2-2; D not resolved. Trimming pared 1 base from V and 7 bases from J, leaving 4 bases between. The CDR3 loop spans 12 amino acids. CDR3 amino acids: CASSLVGGELFF. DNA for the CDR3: TGTGCCAGCAGTTTAGTCGGCGGGGAGCTGTTTTTT.

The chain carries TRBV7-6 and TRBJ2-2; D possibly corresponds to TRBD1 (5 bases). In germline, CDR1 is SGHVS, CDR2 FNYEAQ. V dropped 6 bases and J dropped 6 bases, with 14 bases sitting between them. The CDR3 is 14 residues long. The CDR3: CASRRGLNSGELFF. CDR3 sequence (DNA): TGTGCCAGCAGAAGGGGATTAAACTCCGGGGAGCTGTTTTTT.